Only a few counts were recorded for the clone carrying this T cell receptor beta chain. The data derive from a study of response to subunit inactivated influenza vaccine. Unmatched junction bases numbered 6, after V lost 6 bases and J lost 5 bases. The CDR3 extends over 14 amino acids. TCRdb independently ran MiXCR on the RT-PCR reads; one entry per CDR3 protein. The table records over 800,000 distinct CDR3 sequences, approximately 22% of them present only once. The chain recombines TRBV12-3 or TRBV12-4 with TRBJ2-5; 10 bases are shared with TRBD1. This receptor was taken from a man over 45 who received an inactivated influenza vaccine. The starting material was PBMCs from blood, obtained 4 to 6 days after vaccination. The CDR3 DNA reads as TGTGCCAGCAGACGGACAGGGGGATTTGAGACCCAGTACTTC. Its protein product is CASRRTGGFETQYF.